Here is one T cell receptor (beta chain) with its context. This clonotype was seen many times. Its antigen remains unidentified. Qualities for individual bases were not recorded, and no much larger clone is one base off. The ophthalmopathy patients had moderately to severely active disease, with a Clinical Activity Score of 3 or higher, a NOSPECS grade of 4 or higher, and a disease duration of less than 3 months. Anyone with other autoimmune diseases, uncontrolled infections, pregnancy or lactation was excluded from the study. Clinical symptoms, serum thyroxine, TRAb, thyroid ultrasound and orbital computed tomography were used for diagnosis. Ficoll-Paque density gradient centrifugation was used to isolate PBMCs from around 10 ml of fresh peripheral blood. Total RNA was extracted using Trizol reagent, and RNA quality was checked on an Agilent 2100 Bioanalyzer. The data were taken from a study of Graves' ophthalmopathy and Graves' hyperthyroidism (dated by TCRdb to 2016 to 2019). Background for the entire study: Peripheral blood was collected at initial diagnosis, prior to any treatment. TCR beta repertoire signatures were used to distinguish Graves' ophthalmopathy from Graves' hyperthyroidism and to predict progression to ophthalmopathy. Following sample collection, hyperthyroidism patients were given methimazole at a starting dose of 30 mg daily, and ophthalmopathy patients were given high-dose intravenous methylprednisolone. A discovery set of 90 to 100 patients (43 ophthalmopathy, 55 to 65 stable hyperthyroidism) was enrolled to explore V-J signatures distinguishing ophthalmopathy from hyperthyroidism. For independent validation, a separate cohort was made up of fewer than 20 hyperthyroidism patients plus 17 patients who later progressed from hyperthyroidism to ophthalmopathy. In total, 135 blood samples were TCR-sequenced: roughly 45 ophthalmopathy, over 70 hyperthyroidism and some 17 hyperthyroidism-to-ophthalmopathy patients. In over five hyperthyroidism patients, T-cell repertoires of thyroid tissue and blood were compared.

General study outcomes and caveats: In validation, the model predicted ophthalmopathy progression with more than 70% sensitivity and approximately 78% specificity; about a dozen predicted patients were CT-confirmed with GO in a median of approximately six months. No statistical method was used to set the sample size in advance, and the investigators knew which group each participant was assigned to. In cross-validation, the 13-signature model distinguished ophthalmopathy from stable hyperthyroidism with approximately 90% sensitivity and 81.08% specificity, while in the test set the corresponding values were about 79% and 69%. Most of the expanded thyroid clonotypes with a frequency above 0.001 were also detected in blood, and it was suggested that the thyroid immune response may be reflected by blood repertoires.

For repertoire sequencing, the TCR beta CDR3 regions were amplified from RNA transcripts. The first round was an RT-PCR using HTBI primers with the Qiagen OneStep RT-PCR kit, and this first round was followed by a second-round multiplex PCR, then size selection and purification. Libraries were sequenced paired-end with 100 bp reads on an Illumina HiSeq2000. As for the original processing: SOAPnuke was used to process the reads, throwing out any read that had adapters, had uncalled bases, had a mean Phred below 15, or lacked an exact constant-primer or identifier match. High-quality paired reads were merged with COPE v1.2.5. Unique nucleotide sequences were defined as clonotypes and aligned to IMGT TRB V, D and J references using MiTCR v1.1. The analysis was limited to V-J combinations with a frequency above 0.0001, which together covered just over 98% of the repertoires. For each V-J combination, a TCR clonal expansion and chaos score was defined as F50 clonal expansion divided by the chaos observed in the TCRdist matrix. Features were reduced by Welch's t-statistics and random forest to roughly 14 V-J combinations, which fed a naive Bayes classifier. The similarity between thyroid and blood repertoires was quantified using the Morisita-Horn index. TCRdb itself trimmed the public reads at Q25 with fastp, ran MiXCR and retained productive beta chains. Under each unique CDR3 protein, matching rows form one entry showing the most common genes and DNA. Clone size and V and J calls follow TCRdb, not the original study. Recorded for this sample are some 750,000 distinct CDR3 sequences; 40% of them occurred a single time. The top ten constitute 44% of the sample.

The CDR3 runs 13 residues from the cysteine to the phenylalanine. Just the 39-base CDR3 DNA is kept, in frame starting at base 1. Trimming leaves V shorter by 6 bases and J shorter by 6 bases, with the junction holding 4 bases beyond the gene matches. The rearrangement joined TRBV12-3 or TRBV12-4 to TRBJ1-2; the junction holds 10 bases that match TRBD1. The sequence was obtained from an adult man with Graves' ophthalmopathy. The source material was peripheral blood. Here the CDR3 is given as CASRRTGGDGYTF. The DNA sequence is given as TGTGCCAGCAGGCGGACAGGGGGGGATGGCTACACCTTC.